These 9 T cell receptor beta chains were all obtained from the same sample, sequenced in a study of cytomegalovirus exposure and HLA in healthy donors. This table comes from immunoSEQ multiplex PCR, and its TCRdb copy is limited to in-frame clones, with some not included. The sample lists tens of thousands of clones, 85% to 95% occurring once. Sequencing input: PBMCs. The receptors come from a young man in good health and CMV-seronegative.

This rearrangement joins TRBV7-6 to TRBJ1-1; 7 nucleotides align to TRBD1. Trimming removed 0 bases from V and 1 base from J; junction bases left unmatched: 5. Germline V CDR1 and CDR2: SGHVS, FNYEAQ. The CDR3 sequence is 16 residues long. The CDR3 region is CASSLARPGGNTEAFF. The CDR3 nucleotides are TGTGCCAGCAGCTTAGCCAGACCAGGGGGGAACACTGAAGCTTTCTTT.

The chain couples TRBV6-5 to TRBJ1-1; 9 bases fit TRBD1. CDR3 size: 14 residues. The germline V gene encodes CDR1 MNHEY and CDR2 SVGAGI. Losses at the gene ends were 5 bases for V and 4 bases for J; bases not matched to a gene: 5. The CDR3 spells CASSRTGAGTEAFF. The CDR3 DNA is TGTGCCAGCAGTCGGACAGGGGCTGGCACTGAAGCTTTCTTT.

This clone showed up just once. The CDR3 region has the DNA TGTGCCAGCAGTCCCGGGGGAGCTAGCGGGAGTAGGGTAGGTGAGCAGTTCTTC. It specifies CASSPGGASGSRVGEQFF. The J gene is TRBJ2-1, the V gene TRBV13; 10 bases are a match to TRBD2. The CDR3 is 18 amino acids. J lost 9 bases, V lost 6 bases, and 20 bases had no gene match. Germline values: CDR1 PRHDT, CDR2 FYEKMQ (reference sequence).

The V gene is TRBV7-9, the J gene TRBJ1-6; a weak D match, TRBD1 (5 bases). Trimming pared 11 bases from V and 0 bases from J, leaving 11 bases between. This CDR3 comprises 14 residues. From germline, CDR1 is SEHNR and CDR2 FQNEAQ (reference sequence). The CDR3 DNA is TGTGCCTCCCAAGACAGCTCCTATAATTCACCCCTCCACTTT. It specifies CASQDSSYNSPLHF. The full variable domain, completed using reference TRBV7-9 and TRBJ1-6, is DTGVSQNPRHKITKRGQNVTFRCDPISEHNRLYWYRQTLGQGPEFLTYFQNEAQLEKSRLLSDRFSAERPKGSFSTLEIQRTEQGDSAMYLCASQDSSYNSPLHFGNGTRLTVT.

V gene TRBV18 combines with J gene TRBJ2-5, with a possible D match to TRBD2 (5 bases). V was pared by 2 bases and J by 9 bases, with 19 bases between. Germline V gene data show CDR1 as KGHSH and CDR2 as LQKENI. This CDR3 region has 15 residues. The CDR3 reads CASSPIAADPRSQYF. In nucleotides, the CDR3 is TGTGCCAGCTCACCAATCGCAGCGGACCCCCGATCCCAGTACTTC.

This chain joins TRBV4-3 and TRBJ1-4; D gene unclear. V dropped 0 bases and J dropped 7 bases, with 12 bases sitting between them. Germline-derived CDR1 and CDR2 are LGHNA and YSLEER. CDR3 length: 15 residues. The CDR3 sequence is CASSQDLSSGEKLFF. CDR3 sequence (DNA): TGCGCCAGCAGCCAAGATCTTAGTAGCGGTGAAAAACTGTTTTTT.

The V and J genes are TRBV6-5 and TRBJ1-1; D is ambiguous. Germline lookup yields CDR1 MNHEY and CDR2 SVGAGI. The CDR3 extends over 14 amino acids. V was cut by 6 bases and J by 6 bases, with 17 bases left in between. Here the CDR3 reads CASRETFARAEAFF. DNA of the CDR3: TGTGCCAGCAGGGAGACATTCGCGAGGGCTGAAGCTTTCTTT.

The CDR3 DNA reads TGTGCCAGCAGTTTACTTATGAACACTGAAGCTTTCTTT. Residues: CASSLLMNTEAFF. The J gene is TRBJ1-1, the V gene TRBV28; unclear D gene. In germline, CDR1 is MDHEN, CDR2 SYDVKM. Trimming cost V 2 bases and J 0 bases, with 4 bases left between them. This CDR3 is built from 13 residues. Together with reference TRBV28 and TRBJ1-1, the CDR3 gives the full variable domain: DVKVTQSSRYLVKRTGEKVFLECVQDMDHENMFWYRQDPGLGLRLIYFSYDVKMKEKGDIPEGYSVSREKKERFSLILESASTNQTSMYLCASSLLMNTEAFFGQGTRLTVV.

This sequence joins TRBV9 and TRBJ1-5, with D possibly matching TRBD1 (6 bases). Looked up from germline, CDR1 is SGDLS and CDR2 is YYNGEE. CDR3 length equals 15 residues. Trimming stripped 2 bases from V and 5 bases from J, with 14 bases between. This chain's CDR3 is CASSVGQGKDQPQHF. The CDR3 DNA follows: TGTGCCAGCAGCGTTGGCCAGGGGAAGGATCAGCCCCAGCATTTT.